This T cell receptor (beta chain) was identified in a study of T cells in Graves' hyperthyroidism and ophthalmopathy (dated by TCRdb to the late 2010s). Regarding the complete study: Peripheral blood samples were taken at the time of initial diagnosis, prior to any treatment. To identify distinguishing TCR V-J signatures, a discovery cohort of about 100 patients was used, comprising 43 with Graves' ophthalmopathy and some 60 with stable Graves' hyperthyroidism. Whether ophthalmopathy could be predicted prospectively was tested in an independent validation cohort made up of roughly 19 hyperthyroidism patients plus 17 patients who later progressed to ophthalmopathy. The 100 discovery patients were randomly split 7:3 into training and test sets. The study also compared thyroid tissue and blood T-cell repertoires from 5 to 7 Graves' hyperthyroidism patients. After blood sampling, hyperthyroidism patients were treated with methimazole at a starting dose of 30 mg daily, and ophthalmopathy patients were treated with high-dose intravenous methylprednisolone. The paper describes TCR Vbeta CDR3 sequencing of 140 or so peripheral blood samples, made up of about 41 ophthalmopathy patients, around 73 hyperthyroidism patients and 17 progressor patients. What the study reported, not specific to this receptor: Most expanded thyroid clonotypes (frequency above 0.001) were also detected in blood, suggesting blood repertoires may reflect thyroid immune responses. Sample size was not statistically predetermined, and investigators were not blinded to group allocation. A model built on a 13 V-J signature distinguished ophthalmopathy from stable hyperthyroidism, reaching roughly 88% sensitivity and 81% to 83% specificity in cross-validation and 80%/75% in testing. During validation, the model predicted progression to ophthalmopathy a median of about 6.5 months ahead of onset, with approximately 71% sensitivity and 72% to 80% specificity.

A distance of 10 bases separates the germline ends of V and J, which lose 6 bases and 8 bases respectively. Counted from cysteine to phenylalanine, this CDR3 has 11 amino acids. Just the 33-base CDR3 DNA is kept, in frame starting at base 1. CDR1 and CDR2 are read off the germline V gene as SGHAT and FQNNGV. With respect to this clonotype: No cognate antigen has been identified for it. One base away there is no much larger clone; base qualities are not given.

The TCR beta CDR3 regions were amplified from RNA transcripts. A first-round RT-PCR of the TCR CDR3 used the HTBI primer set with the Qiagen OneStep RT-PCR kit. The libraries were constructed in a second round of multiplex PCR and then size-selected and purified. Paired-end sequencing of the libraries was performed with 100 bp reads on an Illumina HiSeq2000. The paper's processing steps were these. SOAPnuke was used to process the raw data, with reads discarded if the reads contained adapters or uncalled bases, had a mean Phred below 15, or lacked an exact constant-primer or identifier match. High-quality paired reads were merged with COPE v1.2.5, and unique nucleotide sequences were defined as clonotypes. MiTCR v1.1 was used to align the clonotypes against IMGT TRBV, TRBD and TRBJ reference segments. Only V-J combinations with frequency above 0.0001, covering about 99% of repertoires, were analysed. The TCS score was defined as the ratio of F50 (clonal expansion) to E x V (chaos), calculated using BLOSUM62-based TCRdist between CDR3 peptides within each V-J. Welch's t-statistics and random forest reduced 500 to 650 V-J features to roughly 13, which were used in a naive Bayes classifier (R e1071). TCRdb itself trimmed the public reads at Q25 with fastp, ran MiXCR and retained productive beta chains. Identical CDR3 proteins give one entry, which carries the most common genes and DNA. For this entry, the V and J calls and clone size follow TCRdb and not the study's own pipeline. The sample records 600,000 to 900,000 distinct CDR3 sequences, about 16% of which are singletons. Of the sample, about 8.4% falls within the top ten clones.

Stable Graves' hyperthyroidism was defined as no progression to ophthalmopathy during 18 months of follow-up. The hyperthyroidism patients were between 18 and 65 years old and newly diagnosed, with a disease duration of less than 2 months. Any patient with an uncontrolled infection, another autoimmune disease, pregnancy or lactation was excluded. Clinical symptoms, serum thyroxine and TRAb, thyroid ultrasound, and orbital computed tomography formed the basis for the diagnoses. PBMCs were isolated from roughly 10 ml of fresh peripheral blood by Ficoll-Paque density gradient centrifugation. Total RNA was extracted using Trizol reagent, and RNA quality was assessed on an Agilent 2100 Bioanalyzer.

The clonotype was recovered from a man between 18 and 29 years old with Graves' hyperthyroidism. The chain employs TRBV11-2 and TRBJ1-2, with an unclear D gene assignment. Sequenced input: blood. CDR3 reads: CASRSPGGYTF. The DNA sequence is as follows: TGTGCCAGCAGATCCCCGGGGGGCTACACCTTC.